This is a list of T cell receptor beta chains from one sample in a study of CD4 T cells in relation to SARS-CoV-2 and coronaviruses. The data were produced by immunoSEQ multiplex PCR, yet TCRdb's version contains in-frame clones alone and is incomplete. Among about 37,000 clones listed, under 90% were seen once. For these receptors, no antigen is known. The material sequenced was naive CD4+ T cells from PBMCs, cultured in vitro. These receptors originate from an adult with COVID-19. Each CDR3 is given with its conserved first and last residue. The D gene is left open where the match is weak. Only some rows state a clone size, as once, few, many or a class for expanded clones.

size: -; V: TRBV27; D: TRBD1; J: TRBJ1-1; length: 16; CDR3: CASRINRGRMNTEAFF; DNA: TGTGCCAGCCGAATAAACAGGGGGCGAATGAACACTGAAGCTTTCTTT
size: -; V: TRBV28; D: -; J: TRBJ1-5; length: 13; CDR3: CASGGLNNQPQHF; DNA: TGTGCCAGCGGTGGTTTAAACAATCAGCCCCAGCATTTT
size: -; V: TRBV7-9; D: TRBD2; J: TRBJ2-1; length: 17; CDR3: CASSSLGTSGSVDEQFF; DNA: TGTGCCAGCAGCTCTCTAGGGACTAGCGGGAGTGTCGATGAGCAGTTCTTC
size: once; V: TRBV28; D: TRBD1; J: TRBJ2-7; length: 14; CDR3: CASSLGTGAYEQYF; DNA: TGTGCCAGCAGTTTAGGGACAGGGGCCTACGAGCAGTACTTC
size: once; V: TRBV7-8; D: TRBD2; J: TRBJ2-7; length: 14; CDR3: CASSPPSGGYEQYF; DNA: TGTGCCAGCAGCCCTCCTAGCGGGGGATACGAGCAGTACTTC
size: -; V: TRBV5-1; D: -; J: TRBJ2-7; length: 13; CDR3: CASSEDRTYEQYF; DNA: TGCGCCAGCAGCGAAGACAGAACCTACGAGCAGTACTTC
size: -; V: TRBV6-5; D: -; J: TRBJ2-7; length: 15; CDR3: CASSYYAGPTYEQYF; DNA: TGTGCCAGCAGTTACTACGCGGGCCCGACCTACGAGCAGTACTTC
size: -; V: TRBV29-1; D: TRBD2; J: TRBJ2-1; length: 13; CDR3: CSVGAGAANEQFF; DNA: TGCAGCGTTGGGGCGGGAGCGGCCAATGAGCAGTTCTTC
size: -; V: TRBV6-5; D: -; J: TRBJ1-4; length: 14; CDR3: CASSFGVLNEKLFF; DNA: TGTGCCAGCAGCTTTGGAGTGCTGAATGAAAAACTGTTTTTT
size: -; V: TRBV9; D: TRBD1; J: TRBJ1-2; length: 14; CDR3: CASRTPGDRVGYTF; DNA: TGTGCCAGCAGAACCCCGGGGGACAGGGTTGGCTACACCTTC
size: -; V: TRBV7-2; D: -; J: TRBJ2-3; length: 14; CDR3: CASSSGTITDTQYF; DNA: TGTGCCAGCAGCTCCGGGACCATCACAGATACGCAGTATTTT
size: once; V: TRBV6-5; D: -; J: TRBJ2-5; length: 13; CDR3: CASRWQGGQTQYF; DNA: TGTGCCAGCAGGTGGCAGGGCGGGCAGACCCAGTACTTC
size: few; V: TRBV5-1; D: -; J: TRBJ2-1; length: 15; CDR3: CASSLRTESYNEQFF; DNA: TGCGCCAGCAGCCTTAGGACTGAATCCTACAATGAGCAGTTCTTC
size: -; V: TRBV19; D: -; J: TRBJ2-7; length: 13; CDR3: CASSVGPAYEQYF; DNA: TGTGCCAGTAGTGTAGGGCCGGCCTACGAGCAGTACTTC
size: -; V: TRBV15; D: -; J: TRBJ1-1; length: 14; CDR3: CATSRAEPNTEAFF; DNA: TGTGCCACCAGCAGAGCCGAACCGAACACTGAAGCTTTCTTT
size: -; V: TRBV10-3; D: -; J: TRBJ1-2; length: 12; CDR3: CASRFGFYGYTF; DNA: TGTGCCAGTCGCTTTGGGTTCTATGGCTACACCTTC
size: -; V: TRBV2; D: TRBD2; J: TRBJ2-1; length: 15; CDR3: CASSPRTSGGNEQFF; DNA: TGTGCCAGCAGTCCGCGGACTAGCGGGGGTAATGAGCAGTTCTTC